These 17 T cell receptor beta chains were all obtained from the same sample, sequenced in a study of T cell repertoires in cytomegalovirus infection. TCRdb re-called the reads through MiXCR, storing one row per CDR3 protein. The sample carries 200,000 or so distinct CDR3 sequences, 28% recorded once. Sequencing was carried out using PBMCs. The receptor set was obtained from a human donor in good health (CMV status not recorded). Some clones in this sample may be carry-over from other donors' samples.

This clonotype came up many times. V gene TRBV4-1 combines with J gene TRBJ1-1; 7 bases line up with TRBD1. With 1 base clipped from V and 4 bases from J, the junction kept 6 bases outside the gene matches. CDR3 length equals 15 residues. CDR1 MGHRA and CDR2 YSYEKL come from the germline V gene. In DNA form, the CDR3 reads TGCGCCAGCAGCCAAGGACAGGGCTTGGGCACTGAAGCTTTCTTT. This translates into CASSQGQGLGTEAFF.

In nucleotides, the CDR3 is TGTGCCAGCAGGGGGGGGGCCTACCAGCCCCAGCATTTT. Translated: CASRGGAYQPQHF. The chain couples TRBV2 to TRBJ1-5, with TRBD1 as a possible D gene (6 bases). From germline, CDR1 is SNHLY and CDR2 FYNNEI. The V and J ends lost 6 bases and 7 bases respectively, with 13 bases between them. This CDR3 spans 13 amino acids.

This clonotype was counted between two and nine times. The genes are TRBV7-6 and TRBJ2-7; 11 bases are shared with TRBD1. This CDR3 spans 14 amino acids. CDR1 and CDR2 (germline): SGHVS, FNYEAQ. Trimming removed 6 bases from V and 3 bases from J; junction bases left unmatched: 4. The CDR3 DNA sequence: TGTGCCAGCAGTTCCGGGACAGGGGGCTACGAGCAGTACTTC. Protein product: CASSSGTGGYEQYF.

For the CDR3, the DNA is TGCAGCGCCCGGGGGCCGGGGGAGCAGTACTTC. Encoded protein: CSARGPGEQYF. The V call is TRBV29-1, the J call TRBJ2-7; the D call may be TRBD1 or TRBD2 (6 bases each). CDR3 length: 11 residues. Germline V gives CDR1 SQVTM, CDR2 ANQGSEA. Trimming took 7 bases from V and 7 from J, leaving 14 bases between them.

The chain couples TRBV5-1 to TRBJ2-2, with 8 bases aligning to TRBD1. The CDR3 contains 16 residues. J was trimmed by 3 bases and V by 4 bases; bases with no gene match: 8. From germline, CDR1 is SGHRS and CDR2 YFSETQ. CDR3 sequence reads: CASSPGQGIYTGELFF. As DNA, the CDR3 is TGCGCCAGCAGCCCCGGACAGGGAATTTACACCGGGGAGCTGTTTTTT. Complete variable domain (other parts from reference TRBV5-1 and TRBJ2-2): KAGVTQTPRYLIKTRGQQVTLSCSPISGHRSVSWYQQTPGQGLQFLFEYFSETQRNKGNFPGRFSGRQFSNSRSEMNVSTLELGDSALYLCASSPGQGIYTGELFFGEGSRLTVL.

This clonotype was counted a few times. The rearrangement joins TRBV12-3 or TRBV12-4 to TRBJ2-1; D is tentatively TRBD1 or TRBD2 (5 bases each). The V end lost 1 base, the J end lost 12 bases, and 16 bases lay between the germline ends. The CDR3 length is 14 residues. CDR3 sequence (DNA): TGTGCCAGCAGTTTAGGCGGAGACAGCGGCCCGCAGTTCTTC. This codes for CASSLGGDSGPQFF.

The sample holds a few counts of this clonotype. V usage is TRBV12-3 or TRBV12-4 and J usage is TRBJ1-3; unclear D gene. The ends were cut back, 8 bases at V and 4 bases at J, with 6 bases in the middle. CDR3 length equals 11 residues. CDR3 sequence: CASPGGNTIYF. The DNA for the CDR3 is TGTGCCAGCCCGGGGGGAAACACCATATATTTT.

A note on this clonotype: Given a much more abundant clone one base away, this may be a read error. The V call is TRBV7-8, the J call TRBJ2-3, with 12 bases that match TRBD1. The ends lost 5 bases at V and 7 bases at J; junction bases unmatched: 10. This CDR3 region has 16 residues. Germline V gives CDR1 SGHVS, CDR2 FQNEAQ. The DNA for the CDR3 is TGTGCCAGCAGCCGTTGGGGACAGGGGGCGAGTAATACGCAGTATTTT. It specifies CASSRWGQGASNTQYF.

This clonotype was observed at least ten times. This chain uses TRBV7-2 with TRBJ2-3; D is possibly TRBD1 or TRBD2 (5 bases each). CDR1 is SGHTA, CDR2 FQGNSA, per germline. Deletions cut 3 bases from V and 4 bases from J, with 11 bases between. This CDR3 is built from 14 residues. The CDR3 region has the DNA TGTGCCAGCAGCTTCCGCAGGGAGCCAGATACGCAGTATTTT. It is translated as CASSFRREPDTQYF. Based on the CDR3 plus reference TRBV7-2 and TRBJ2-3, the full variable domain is GAGVSQSPSNKVTEKGKDVELRCDPISGHTALYWYRQSLGQGLEFLIYFQGNSAPDKSGLPSDRFSAERTGGSVSTLTIQRTQQEDSAVYLCASSFRREPDTQYFGPGTRLTVL.

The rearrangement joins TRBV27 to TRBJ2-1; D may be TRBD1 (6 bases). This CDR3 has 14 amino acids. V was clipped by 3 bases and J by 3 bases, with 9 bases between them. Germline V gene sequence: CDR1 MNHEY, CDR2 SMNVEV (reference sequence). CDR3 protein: CASSFDRSYNEQFF. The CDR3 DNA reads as TGTGCCAGCAGTTTTGACAGGAGCTACAATGAGCAGTTCTTC.

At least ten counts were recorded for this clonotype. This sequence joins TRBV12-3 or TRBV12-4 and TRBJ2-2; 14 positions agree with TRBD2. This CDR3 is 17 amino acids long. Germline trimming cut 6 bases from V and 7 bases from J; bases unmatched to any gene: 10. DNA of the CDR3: TGTGCCAGCAGAGCAGGGACTAGCGGGGGACTGGACGGGGAGCTGTTTTTT. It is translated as CASRAGTSGGLDGELFF.

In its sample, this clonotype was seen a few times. CDR3 in DNA: TGTGCCAGCAGCTTAGAACCGGACTCCTACGAGCAGTACTTC. Its translation: CASSLEPDSYEQYF. The J gene is TRBJ2-7, the V gene TRBV11-2, with D hard to call. Germline V gene sequence: CDR1 SGHAT, CDR2 FQNNGV. V was clipped by 0 bases and J by 0 bases, with 6 bases between them. This CDR3 spans 14 amino acids. The full variable domain, its missing parts supplied by reference TRBV11-2 and TRBJ2-7, is EAGVAQSPRYKIIEKRQSVAFWCNPISGHATLYWYQQILGQGPKLLIQFQNNGVVDDSQLPKDRFSAERLKGVDSTLKIQPAKLEDSAVYLCASSLEPDSYEQYFGPGTRLTVT.

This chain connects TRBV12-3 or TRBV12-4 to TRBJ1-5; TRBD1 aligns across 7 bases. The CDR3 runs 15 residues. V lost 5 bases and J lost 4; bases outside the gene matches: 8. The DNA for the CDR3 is TGTGCCAGCAGTACGACAGGGTTTGGTAATCAGCCCCAGCATTTT. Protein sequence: CASSTTGFGNQPQHF.

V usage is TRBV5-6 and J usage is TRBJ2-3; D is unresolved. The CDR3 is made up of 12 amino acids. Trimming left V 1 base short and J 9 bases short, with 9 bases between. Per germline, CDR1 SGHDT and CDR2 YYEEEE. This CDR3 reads CASSLIDATQYF. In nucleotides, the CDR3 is TGTGCCAGCAGCTTGATTGACGCGACGCAGTATTTT. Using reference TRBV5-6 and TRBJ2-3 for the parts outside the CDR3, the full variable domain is DAGVTQSPTHLIKTRGQQVTLRCSPKSGHDTVSWYQQALGQGPQFIFQYYEEEERQRGNFPDRFSGHQFPNYSSELNVNALLLGDSALYLCASSLIDATQYFGPGTRLTVL.

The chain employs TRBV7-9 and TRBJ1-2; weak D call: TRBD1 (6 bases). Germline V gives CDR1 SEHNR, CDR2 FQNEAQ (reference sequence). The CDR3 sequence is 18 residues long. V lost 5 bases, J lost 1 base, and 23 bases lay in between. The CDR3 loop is CASSIPLWTDVVNYGYTF. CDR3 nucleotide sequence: TGTGCCAGCAGCATACCCCTCTGGACAGACGTGGTTAACTATGGCTACACCTTC.

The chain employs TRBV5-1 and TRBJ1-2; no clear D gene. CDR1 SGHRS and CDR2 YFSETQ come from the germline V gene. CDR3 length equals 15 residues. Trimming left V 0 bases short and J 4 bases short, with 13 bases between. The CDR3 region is CASSLGPSNLYGYTF. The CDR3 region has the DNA TGCGCCAGCAGCTTGGGACCGAGTAATCTCTATGGCTACACCTTC.

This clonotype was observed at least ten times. CDR3 DNA sequence: TGTGCCAGCAGCCAGACTAAACAGGGGAACACTGAAGCTTTCTTT. This translates into CASSQTKQGNTEAFF. The rearrangement links TRBV7-6 to TRBJ1-1, with D tentatively TRBD1 (6 bases). Germline CDR1 is SGHVS and CDR2 is FNYEAQ. CDR3 length: 15 residues. The V and J ends lost 5 bases and 1 base respectively, with 14 bases between them.